This TCR beta chain is from a study of CD8+CD57+ T cells in acquired aplastic anemia (dated by TCRdb to 2017 to 2018). Looking at the study overall: DNA extracted from sorted CD4+ and CD8+ cells had a mean of approximately 3.3 ug, with a range of 0.2 to 27.4 ug. For healthy donor samples, the average read count was around 10 million for CD4+ cells and around 12 million for CD8+ cells. Overall study outcomes, separate from this receptor: Roughly 30 CD8+ CDR3 sequences were shared between patients and controls but appeared highly expressed in patients and within their immunodominant clones. Between patients and healthy controls, no significant difference in CD8+ Simpson's diversity was found (P=0.060).

The germline V gene specifies SGHVS as CDR1 and FQNEAQ as CDR2. Cut back by 5 bases and 4 bases, the V and J ends lie 18 bases apart. Its CDR3 holds 15 amino acids, cysteine through phenylalanine. The DNA shown is the 45-base CDR3, in frame from base 1. In the study, sorted CD4+ and CD8+ blood T cells from patients with severe aplastic anemia and from healthy subjects underwent deep sequencing of TCR repertoires. Ficoll-Paque density gradient centrifugation was used to isolate peripheral blood mononuclear cells. CD4+ and CD8+ T cells were sorted by FACS or magnetic beads before DNA extraction. As regards this clonotype: Which antigen it targets is not known. A read error may explain this, as a much larger clone is one base away.

Genomic DNA was used as template for profiling of TCR beta VDJ combinations and CDR3 sequences. An Illumina HiSeq 2000 was used for TCR repertoire sequencing. Processing in the source paper ran as follows. Repertoire assessment relied on Simpson's diversity index, CDR3 size and DJ length profiles, and TRBV/TRBJ rearrangement plots. Whichever DNA sequence was most abundant in the deep sequencing data was defined as the immunodominant clone. CDR3 amino acid sequences were screened for sharing across subjects and were compared with published repertoires and the VDJdb database. The public reads were reanalyzed by TCRdb: fastp trimming at Q25, MiXCR alignment, in-frame beta chains only. Merged by CDR3 protein, the rows form single entries marked with the most common genes and DNA. What appears here as the V and J calls and clone size reflects TCRdb's work, not the paper's. Here the sample has about 190,000 distinct CDR3 sequences; around half occur a single time. Clones ranked in the top ten supply roughly 15% of the sample.

The chain uses TRBV7-8 and TRBJ2-7, with the D assignment possibly TRBD1 or TRBD2, given 5 matching bases for each. Sequencing used sorted CD4+, CD8+, or CD8+CD57+ T cells (not recorded which) from PBMCs. This clonotype was obtained from a human donor in good health, serving as a control. CDR3 protein: CASSLGLGRLYEQYF. Read as DNA, the sequence is TGTGCCAGCAGCCTCGGCCTGGGACGACTTTACGAGCAGTACTTC. The CDR3 plus the reference TRBV7-8 and TRBJ2-7 genes for the other parts give the full variable domain: GAGVSQSPRYKVAKRGQDVALRCDPISGHVSLFWYQQALGQGPEFLTYFQNEAQLDKSGLPSDRFFAERPEGSVSTLKIQRTQQEDSAVYLCASSLGLGRLYEQYFGPGTRLTVT.